What follows is one T cell receptor beta chain and its context. This sample was included in a study of blood T cell repertoires in COVID-19. About the research overall: Both acute and convalescent COVID-19 samples were obtained from the United States, Italy and Spain. In each case, the material was cDNA or gDNA derived from T cells, B-cell-depleted T cells, or PBMCs.

The authors' processing: By means of reference gene primer amplification, nucleated cell counts were estimated. Some clones are missing from TCRdb's copy, which holds only in-frame ones; the method was immunoSEQ multiplex PCR. D and trimming come from the DNA, and the V and J calls and clone size come from that table. The sample shows 250,000 or so clones, around 90% of them seen only once. The V gene end was trimmed by 6 bases and the J gene end by 0 bases; junction bases not matched to a gene: 2. The CDR3 is 14 residues long. Germline CDR1 and CDR2: LNHDA and SQIVND (reference sequence). V and J are TRBV19 and TRBJ2-1; the match to TRBD2 covers 7 bases. The sequence was collected from a man in his late teens or twenties with active or convalescent COVID-19. The sample consisted of peripheral blood. The CDR3: CASRRETSYNEQFF. CDR3 DNA: TGTGCCAGTAGGCGGGAGACCTCCTACAATGAGCAGTTCTTC.